The clone carrying this T cell receptor (beta chain) was picked up many times. Antigen unknown. This entry belongs to a study of T cells in Graves' hyperthyroidism and ophthalmopathy. The study, taken as a whole, reports: Through a model of 13 V-J features, ophthalmopathy was separated from stable hyperthyroidism. Within blood appeared most thyroid clonotypes that had expanded above 0.001.

Between the trimmed V and J ends, which lost 5 bases and 11 bases, there was a span of 19 bases. CDR1 MNHEY and CDR2 SVGEGT come from the germline V gene. The CDR3 has 15 amino acids. It was RNA transcripts that yielded the amplified TCR beta CDR3 regions. HTBI primers drove first-round RT-PCR of the TCR CDR3. TCRdb ran MiXCR on the multiplex PCR reads and lists one entry per CDR3 protein. The table lists 500,000 to 600,000 distinct CDR3 sequences, approximately 16% of them singletons, with 15% to 20% in the top ten. The definition of stable Graves' hyperthyroidism was no ophthalmopathy progression within 18 months.

The TCR originated in a young woman with Graves' hyperthyroidism. The chain uses TRBV6-2 or TRBV6-3 and TRBJ1-6; D is unclear. The sample taken for sequencing was blood. The CDR3 sequence: CASSPPELGAAPLHF. As DNA, the CDR3 is TGTGCCAGCAGTCCCCCTGAGCTTGGAGCTGCACCCCTCCACTTT.